The 16 T cell receptor beta chains below all came from one sample that was sequenced in a study of T cell responses to AZD1222 COVID-19 vaccine. TCRdb keeps only in-frame clones here, not all; method: immunoSEQ multiplex PCR. The repertoire holds some 150,000 clones, with more than 70% as singletons. Source: peripheral blood, taken on day 0 of AZD1222 vaccination. These receptors were obtained from an adult in good health.

CDR3 DNA: TGTGCCAGCAGCCAAGATACCAATTCACCCCTCCACTTT. It encodes CASSQDTNSPLHF. This rearrangement joins TRBV4-2 to TRBJ1-6, with D unresolved. Germline-derived CDR1 and CDR2 are LGHNA and YNFKEQ. CDR3 length: 13 residues. Trimming took off 0 bases at V and 7 bases at J, with 4 bases between the two ends.

The chain joins TRBV14 to TRBJ1-3; D is unclear. Per germline, CDR1 SGHDN and CDR2 FVKESK. Trimming shortened V by 1 base and J by 0 bases, and 7 bases separated the two germline ends. The CDR3 sequence is 15 residues long. The CDR3, as DNA: TGTGCCAGCAGCCAAGGTGGTAGCTCTGGAAACACCATATATTTT. Translating gives CASSQGGSSGNTIYF.

This chain links TRBV7-9 with TRBJ1-2; D is perhaps TRBD1 (6 bases). V was pared by 5 bases and J by 10 bases, with 20 bases between. The CDR3 length is 14 residues. Germline CDR1 SEHNR, CDR2 FQNEAQ (reference sequence). The CDR3 sequence is CASSPLGGGLDYTF. The CDR3 coding sequence is TGTGCCAGCAGCCCCCTGGGAGGGGGTCTCGACTACACCTTC.

The genes are TRBV6-2 or TRBV6-3 and TRBJ2-1; 9 nucleotides match TRBD2. The CDR3 is 19 residues long. With 2 bases clipped from V and 0 bases from J, the junction kept 11 bases outside the gene matches. Germline V CDR1 and CDR2: MNHEY, SVGEGT. In DNA, the CDR3 is TGTGCCAGCAGTTACGATTACGGGGCGACTAGCGGCTCCTACAATGAGCAGTTCTTC. It yields the protein CASSYDYGATSGSYNEQFF.

J is TRBJ1-5 and V is TRBV2; weak D call: TRBD1 (5 bases). The length of the CDR3 is 12 residues. V was shortened by 6 bases and J by 7 bases, with 10 bases between the two germline ends. Germline assignment: CDR1 SNHLY and CDR2 FYNNEI. CDR3 sequence (DNA): TGTGCCAGCAGCGCCAGGGTGCAGCCCCAGCATTTT. Its translation: CASSARVQPQHF.

CDR3 nucleotides: TGTGCCAGTAGTATAGCTCCCTCAGCGGTCCGCTCCTACGAGCAGTACTTC. Its translation: CASSIAPSAVRSYEQYF. The genes are TRBV19 and TRBJ2-7, with D perhaps TRBD2 (5 bases). The CDR3 spans 17 residues. The germline gives CDR1 LNHDA, CDR2 SQIVND (reference sequence). The V end was cut by 1 base, the J end by 0 bases, with 16 bases between.

CDR3 DNA sequence: TGTGCCAGCAGCTTCCGAGCGGCCTACAATGAGCAGTTCTTC. This sequence encodes CASSFRAAYNEQFF. The chain joins TRBV7-9 to TRBJ2-1; possibly TRBD2 for D (5 bases). Between the trimmed V and J ends, which lost 3 bases and 2 bases, there was a span of 8 bases. The germline V gene has CDR1 SEHNR and CDR2 FQNEAQ (reference sequence). The CDR3 spans 14 residues.

This chain joins TRBV4-1 and TRBJ1-5; TRBD1 is a possible D gene (6 bases). The V end was cut by 0 bases, the J end by 7 bases, with 13 bases between. CDR1 is MGHRA, CDR2 YSYEKL, per germline. This CDR3 comprises 15 residues. The CDR3 protein is CASSQDMGGGQPQHF. CDR3 sequence (DNA): TGCGCCAGCAGCCAAGATATGGGAGGGGGACAGCCCCAGCATTTT.

This sequence joins TRBV11-1 and TRBJ2-5, with 11 bases matching TRBD1. Germline V lookup: CDR1 SGHAT, CDR2 FQDESV (reference sequence). The CDR3 runs to 15 residues. The V gene end was trimmed by 5 bases and the J gene end by 4 bases; junction bases not matched to a gene: 6. The CDR3 sequence is CASSRDRGWGETQYF. CDR3 DNA sequence: TGTGCCAGCAGCCGGGACAGGGGGTGGGGAGAGACCCAGTACTTC.

The chain is built from TRBV7-6 and TRBJ2-2; tentatively, D is TRBD1 (6 bases). Germline values: CDR1 SGHVS, CDR2 FNYEAQ. This CDR3 is built from 14 residues. With 8 bases removed from V and 5 bases from J, the gap between germline ends came to 15 bases. The CDR3 sequence is CASRRDTGTGELFF. The DNA of the CDR3 is TGTGCCAGCCGCCGGGACACGGGGACCGGGGAGCTGTTTTTT.

This chain joins TRBV4-3 and TRBJ1-2; tentative D call: TRBD1 (5 bases). This CDR3 is 14 amino acids long. Germline loops: CDR1 LGHNA, CDR2 YSLEER. The V and J ends lost 0 bases and 14 bases respectively, with 19 bases between them. CDR3 DNA: TGCGCCAGCAGCCAAGATCTGACAGACCGGACAAGGACCTTC. This sequence encodes CASSQDLTDRTRTF.

The V and J genes are TRBV5-4 and TRBJ1-1; TRBD1 might be the D (6 bases). There are 16 residues in the CDR3. Trimming took 2 bases from V and 2 from J, leaving 16 bases between them. In germline, CDR1 is SGHNT, CDR2 YYREEE (reference sequence). CDR3 in DNA: TGTGCCAGCAGCTTTGATACGCCGGGACAAAACACTGAAGCTTTCTTT. Translating it yields CASSFDTPGQNTEAFF.

The V and J genes are TRBV27 and TRBJ1-1, with TRBD1 matching over 9 bases. V dropped 5 bases and J dropped 3; count of bases not matched to a gene: 4. This CDR3 spans 14 amino acids. Germline lookup yields CDR1 MNHEY and CDR2 SMNVEV (reference sequence). CDR3 sequence: CASSNRGLHTEAFF. The CDR3 DNA reads as TGTGCCAGCAGTAACAGGGGGCTACACACTGAAGCTTTCTTT.

This rearrangement joins TRBV24-1 to TRBJ2-7; D is perhaps TRBD2 (6 bases). Germline loops: CDR1 KGHDR, CDR2 SFDVKD. Deletions cut 3 bases from V and 4 bases from J, with 12 bases between. CDR3 size: 14 residues. The CDR3 spells CATSDSTGGYEQYF. CDR3 DNA: TGTGCCACCAGTGATAGTACCGGGGGTTACGAGCAGTACTTC.

The chain has TRBV5-4 and TRBJ1-1; D is unclear. Germline V gene data show CDR1 as SGHNT and CDR2 as YYREEE (reference sequence). CDR3 length: 14 amino acids. Trimming cost V 1 base and J 3 bases, with 10 bases left between them. The DNA for the CDR3 is TGTGCCAGCAGCTTGTGGGGATGGGACACTGAAGCTTTCTTT. As protein: CASSLWGWDTEAFF.

This clone was seen a handful of times. V usage is TRBV9 and J usage is TRBJ2-3, with unresolved D. The germline gives CDR1 SGDLS, CDR2 YYNGEE. The CDR3 covers 14 residues. Deletions cut 4 bases from V and 4 bases from J, with 13 bases between. CDR3 in DNA: TGTGCCAGCAGCCCCCTAAGGACCTCAGATACGCAGTATTTT. It is translated as CASSPLRTSDTQYF.